The sequence of this TCR beta chain was determined in a study of blood T cell repertoires in COVID-19. The germline V gene has CDR1 SGHVS and CDR2 FNYEAQ. CDR3 length equals 16 residues. The ends lost 5 bases at V and 3 bases at J; junction bases unmatched: 9. Original data processing: Amplified reference gene primers provided the basis for estimating nucleated cell counts. The method was immunoSEQ multiplex PCR; TCRdb's version includes in-frame clones alone and lacks a portion of them. Clone size and the V and J calls come from that table; the DNA yielded D and trimming. The sample consists of some 100,000 clones, 81% of them appearing once.

Material for sequencing was peripheral blood. The sequence was obtained from an elderly man with active or convalescent COVID-19. This chain joins TRBV7-6 and TRBJ1-2, with TRBD1 identical over 10 bases. CDR3 protein: CASSAGPGQGHYGYTF. The DNA for the CDR3 is TGTGCCAGCAGCGCGGGACCGGGACAGGGGCACTATGGCTACACCTTC.